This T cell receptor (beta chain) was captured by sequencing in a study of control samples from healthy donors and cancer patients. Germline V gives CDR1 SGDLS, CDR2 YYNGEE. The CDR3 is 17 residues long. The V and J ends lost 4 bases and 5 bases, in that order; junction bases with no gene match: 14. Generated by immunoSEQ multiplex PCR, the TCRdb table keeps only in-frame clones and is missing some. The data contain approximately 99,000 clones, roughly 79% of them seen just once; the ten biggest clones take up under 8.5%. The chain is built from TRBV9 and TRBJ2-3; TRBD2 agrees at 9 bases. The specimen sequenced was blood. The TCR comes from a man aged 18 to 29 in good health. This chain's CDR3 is CASSPARGGLAVDTQYF. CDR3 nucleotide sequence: TGTGCCAGCAGCCCAGCCAGGGGGGGACTAGCCGTAGATACGCAGTATTTT. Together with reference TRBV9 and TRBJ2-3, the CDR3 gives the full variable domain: DSGVTQTPKHLITATGQRVTLRCSPRSGDLSVYWYQQSLDQGLQFLIQYYNGEERAKGNILERFSAQQFPDLHSELNLSSLELGDSALYFCASSPARGGLAVDTQYFGPGTRLTVL.